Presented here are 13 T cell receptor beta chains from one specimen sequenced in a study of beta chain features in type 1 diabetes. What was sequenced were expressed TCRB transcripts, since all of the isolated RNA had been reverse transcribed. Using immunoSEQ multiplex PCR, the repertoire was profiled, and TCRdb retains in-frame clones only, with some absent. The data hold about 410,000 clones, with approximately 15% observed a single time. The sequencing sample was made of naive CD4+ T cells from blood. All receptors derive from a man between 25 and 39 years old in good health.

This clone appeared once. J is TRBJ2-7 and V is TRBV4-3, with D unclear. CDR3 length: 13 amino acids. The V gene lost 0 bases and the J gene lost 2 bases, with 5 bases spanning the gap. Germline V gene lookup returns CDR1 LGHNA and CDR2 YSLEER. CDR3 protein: CASSQEITYEQYF. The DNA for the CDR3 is TGCGCCAGCAGCCAAGAAATAACCTACGAGCAGTACTTC.

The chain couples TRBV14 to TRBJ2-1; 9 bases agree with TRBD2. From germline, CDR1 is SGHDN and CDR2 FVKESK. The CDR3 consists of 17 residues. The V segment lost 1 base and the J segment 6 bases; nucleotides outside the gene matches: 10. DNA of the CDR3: TGTGCCAGCAGCCAAGTTAGCGGGAGACCCCGGCCCAATGAGCAGTTCTTC. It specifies CASSQVSGRPRPNEQFF.

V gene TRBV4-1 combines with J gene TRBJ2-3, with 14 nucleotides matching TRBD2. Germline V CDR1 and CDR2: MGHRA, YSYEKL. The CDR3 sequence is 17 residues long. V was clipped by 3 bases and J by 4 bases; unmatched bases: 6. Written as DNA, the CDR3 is TGCGCCAGCAGCCAGGACTCGACTAGCGGGGGGGCAGATACGCAGTATTTT. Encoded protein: CASSQDSTSGGADTQYF.

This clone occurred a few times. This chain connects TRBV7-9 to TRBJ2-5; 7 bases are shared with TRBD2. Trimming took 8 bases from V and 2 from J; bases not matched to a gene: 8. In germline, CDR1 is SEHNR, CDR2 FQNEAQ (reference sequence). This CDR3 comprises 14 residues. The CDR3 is CASAFPGGQETQYF. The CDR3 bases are TGTGCCAGCGCCTTTCCGGGGGGTCAAGAGACCCAGTACTTC. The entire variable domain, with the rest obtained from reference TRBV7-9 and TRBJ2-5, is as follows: DTGVSQNPRHKITKRGQNVTFRCDPISEHNRLYWYRQTLGQGPEFLTYFQNEAQLEKSRLLSDRFSAERPKGSFSTLEIQRTEQGDSAMYLCASAFPGGQETQYFGPGTRLLVL.

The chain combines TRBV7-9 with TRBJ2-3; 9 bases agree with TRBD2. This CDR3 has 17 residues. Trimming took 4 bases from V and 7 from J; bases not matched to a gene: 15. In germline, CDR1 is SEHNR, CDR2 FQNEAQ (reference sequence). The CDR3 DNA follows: TGTGCCAGCAGCTCCCCTCCCGGGGCGGGGGGGCCCAATACGCAGTATTTT. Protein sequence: CASSSPPGAGGPNTQYF.

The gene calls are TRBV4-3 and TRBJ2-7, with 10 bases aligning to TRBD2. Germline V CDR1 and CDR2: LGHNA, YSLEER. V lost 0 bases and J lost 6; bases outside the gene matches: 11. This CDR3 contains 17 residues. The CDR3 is CASSQERPAGGPGEQYV. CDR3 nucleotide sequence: TGCGCCAGCAGCCAAGAAAGACCAGCGGGAGGGCCCGGCGAGCAGTACGTC.

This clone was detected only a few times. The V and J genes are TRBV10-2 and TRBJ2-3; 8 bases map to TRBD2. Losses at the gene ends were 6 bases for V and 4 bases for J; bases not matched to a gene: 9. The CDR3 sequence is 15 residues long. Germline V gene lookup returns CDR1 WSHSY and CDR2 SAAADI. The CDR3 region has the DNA TGCGCCAGCAGGGTAGCGGGGAGACAATCAGATACGCAGTATTTT. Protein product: CASRVAGRQSDTQYF.

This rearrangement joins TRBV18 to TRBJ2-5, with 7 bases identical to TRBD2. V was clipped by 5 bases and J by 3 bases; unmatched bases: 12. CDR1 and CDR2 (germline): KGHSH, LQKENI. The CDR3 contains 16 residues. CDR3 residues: CASSTRLTRGKETQYF. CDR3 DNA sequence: TGTGCCAGCTCAACACGACTAACGCGGGGGAAAGAGACCCAGTACTTC.

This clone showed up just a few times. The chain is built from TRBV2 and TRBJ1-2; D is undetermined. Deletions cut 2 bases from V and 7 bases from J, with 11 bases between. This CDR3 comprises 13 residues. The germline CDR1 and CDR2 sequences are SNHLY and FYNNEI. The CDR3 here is CASSETLFGGYTF. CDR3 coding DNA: TGTGCCAGCAGTGAAACCCTCTTTGGTGGCTACACCTTC.

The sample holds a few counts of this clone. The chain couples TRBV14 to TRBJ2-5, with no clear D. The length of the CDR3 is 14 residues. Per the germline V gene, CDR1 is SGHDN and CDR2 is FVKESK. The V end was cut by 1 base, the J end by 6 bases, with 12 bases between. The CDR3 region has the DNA TGTGCCAGCAGCCAAGGTTTACGAAGGCAGACCCAGTACTTC. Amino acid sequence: CASSQGLRRQTQYF.

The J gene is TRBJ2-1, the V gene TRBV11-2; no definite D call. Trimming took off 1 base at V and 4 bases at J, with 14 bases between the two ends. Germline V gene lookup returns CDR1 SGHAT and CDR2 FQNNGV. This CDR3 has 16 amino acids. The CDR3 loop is CASSLVGELVYNEQFF. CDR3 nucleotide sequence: TGTGCCAGCAGCTTAGTAGGCGAATTGGTTTACAATGAGCAGTTCTTC.

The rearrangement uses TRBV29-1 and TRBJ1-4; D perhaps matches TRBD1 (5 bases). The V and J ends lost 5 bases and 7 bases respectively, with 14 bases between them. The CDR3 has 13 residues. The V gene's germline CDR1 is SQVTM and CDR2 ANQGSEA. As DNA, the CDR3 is TGCAGCGTTACCGGGGCCAAAGGTGAAAAACTGTTTTTT. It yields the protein CSVTGAKGEKLFF. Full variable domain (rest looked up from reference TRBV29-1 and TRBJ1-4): SAVISQKPSRDICQRGTSLTIQCQVDSQVTMMFWYRQQPGQSLTLIATANQGSEATYESGFVIDKFPISRPNLTFSTLTVSNMSPEDSSIYLCSVTGAKGEKLFFGSGTQLSVL.

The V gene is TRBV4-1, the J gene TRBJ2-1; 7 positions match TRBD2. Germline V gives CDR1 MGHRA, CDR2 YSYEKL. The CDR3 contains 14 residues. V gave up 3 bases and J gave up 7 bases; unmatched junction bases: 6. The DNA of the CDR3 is TGCGCCAGCAGCCACGGACTAGTTTTGAATGAGCAGTTCTTC. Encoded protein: CASSHGLVLNEQFF.